These T cell receptor beta chains were read from a single sample in a study of post-analysis software for immune sequencing data. TCRdb analysed the PCR reads with MiXCR anew, one entry per CDR3 protein. Altogether 650,000 to 900,000 distinct CDR3 sequences are present, around 45% being singletons, with the ten largest covering roughly 4.9%. The sequencing input was blood. These TCRs come from a girl between 10 and 17 years old with multiple sclerosis. Each CDR3 is given with its conserved first and last residue. D genes are given only for firm matches.

d_call v_call cdr3_aa
TRBD2 TRBV20-1 CSARGTSGSVDEQFF
NA TRBV6-5 CASSYTSTSSYNEQFF
TRBD2 TRBV20-1 CSAHPGTSGETQYF
NA TRBV9 CASSEGLLAKNIQYF
NA TRBV20-1 CSAARGAFPNEQYF
TRBD2 TRBV6-6 CASWREGRETQYF
TRBD2 TRBV11-3 CASSNTGTRKFMTGLETQYF
TRBD1 TRBV12-3/TRBV12-4 CASSLDRGREKLFF
NA TRBV5-5 CASSFGWGSYNEQFF
NA TRBV7-9 CASSTPARDEQYF
NA TRBV7-2 CASSPHSAGSYNEQFF
NA TRBV16 CASSQFRQSYGYTF
NA TRBV6-5 CASTRTNSYEQYF
TRBD2 TRBV29-1 CSVEGLAGDEQFF
NA TRBV7-9 CASSSPLRRGQETQYF
NA TRBV20-1 CSASKSSISDTQYF
TRBD2 TRBV5-1 CASSLVLAADTQYF
TRBD2 TRBV7-2 CASSLWGTSGRASYEQYF
TRBD2 TRBV20-1 CSATRTSQVTDTQYF
TRBD2 TRBV6-5 CASSYWTSGWETQYF
TRBD2 TRBV20-1 CSARLAGGATDTQYF
NA TRBV7-6 CASSLGQAGEQYF
NA TRBV18 CASSPKGTLDYGYTF
NA TRBV6-5 CASRTLNEQFF
TRBD1 TRBV5-1 CASSRQPGQGAEEQYF
NA TRBV4-1 CASSQDPGGLGRDGYTF
NA TRBV28 CASSLVENIQYF
NA TRBV6-6 CASSPNRVLEQYF
NA TRBV28 CASIDSLLDIQYF
TRBD1 TRBV4-3 CASSQEDRGGYYGYTF
NA TRBV7-3 CASSLSHGEKLFF
NA TRBV25-1 CASSEWRDREETQYF
NA TRBV6-1 CASRARAGETQYF
NA TRBV12-3/TRBV12-4 CASSLGALHYGYTF
NA TRBV6-2/TRBV6-3 CASSPSGPQGEQFF
NA TRBV29-1 CSSDPGGTDTQYF
NA TRBV27 CASSPIFLASDSYEQYF
TRBD1 TRBV10-3 CAISDRDSVANEQFF